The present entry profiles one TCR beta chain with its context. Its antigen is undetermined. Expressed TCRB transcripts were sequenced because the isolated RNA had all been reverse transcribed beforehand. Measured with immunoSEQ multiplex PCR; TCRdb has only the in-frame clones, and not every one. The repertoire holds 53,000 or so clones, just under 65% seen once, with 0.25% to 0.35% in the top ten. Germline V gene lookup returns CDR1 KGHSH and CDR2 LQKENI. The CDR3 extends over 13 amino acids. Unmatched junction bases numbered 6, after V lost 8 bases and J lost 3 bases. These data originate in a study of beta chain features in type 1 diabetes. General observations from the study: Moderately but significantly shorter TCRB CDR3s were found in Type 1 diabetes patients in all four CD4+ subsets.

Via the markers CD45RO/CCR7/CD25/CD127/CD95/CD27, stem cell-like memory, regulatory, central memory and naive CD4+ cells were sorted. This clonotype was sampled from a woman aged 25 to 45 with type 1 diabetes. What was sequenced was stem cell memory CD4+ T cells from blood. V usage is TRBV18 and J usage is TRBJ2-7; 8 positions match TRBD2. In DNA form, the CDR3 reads TGTGCCAGCCACAGCGGGAGTCTCTACGAGCAGTACTTC. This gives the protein CASHSGSLYEQYF.